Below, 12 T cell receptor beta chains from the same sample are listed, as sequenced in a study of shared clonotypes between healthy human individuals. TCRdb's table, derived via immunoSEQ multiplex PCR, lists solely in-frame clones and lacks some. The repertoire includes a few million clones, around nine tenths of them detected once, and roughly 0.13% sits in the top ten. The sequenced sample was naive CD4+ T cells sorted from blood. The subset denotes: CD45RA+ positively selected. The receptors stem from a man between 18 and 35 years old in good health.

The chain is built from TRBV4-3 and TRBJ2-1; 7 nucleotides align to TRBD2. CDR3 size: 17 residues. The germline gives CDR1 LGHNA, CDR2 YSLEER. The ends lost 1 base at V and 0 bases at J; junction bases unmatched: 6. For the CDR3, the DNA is TGCGCCAGCAGCCAAGTGGCTAGCGGAAACTCCTACAATGAGCAGTTCTTC. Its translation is CASSQVASGNSYNEQFF.

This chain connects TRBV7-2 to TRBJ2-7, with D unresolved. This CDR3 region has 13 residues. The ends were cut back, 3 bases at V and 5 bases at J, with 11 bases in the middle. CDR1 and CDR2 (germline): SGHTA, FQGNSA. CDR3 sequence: CASSLGLGNEQYF. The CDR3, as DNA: TGTGCCAGCAGCTTGGGTCTGGGGAACGAGCAGTACTTC.

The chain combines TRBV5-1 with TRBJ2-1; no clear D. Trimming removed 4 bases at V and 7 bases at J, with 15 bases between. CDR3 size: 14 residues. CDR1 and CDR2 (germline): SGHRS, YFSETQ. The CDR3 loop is CASSDGGALNEQFF. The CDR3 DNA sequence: TGCGCCAGCAGCGACGGCGGTGCTCTGAATGAGCAGTTCTTC.

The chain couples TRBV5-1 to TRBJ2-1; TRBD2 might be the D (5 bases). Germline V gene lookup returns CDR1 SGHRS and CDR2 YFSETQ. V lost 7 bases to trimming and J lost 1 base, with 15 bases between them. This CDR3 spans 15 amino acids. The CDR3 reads CASSDKTGSYNEQFF. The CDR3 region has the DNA TGCGCCAGCTCCGACAAAACGGGGTCCTACAATGAGCAGTTCTTC.

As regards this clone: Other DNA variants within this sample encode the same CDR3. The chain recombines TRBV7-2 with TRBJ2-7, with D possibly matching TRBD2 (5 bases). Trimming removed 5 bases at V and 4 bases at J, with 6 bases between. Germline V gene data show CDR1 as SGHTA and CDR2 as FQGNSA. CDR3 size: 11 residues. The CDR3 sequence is CASSPGYEQYF. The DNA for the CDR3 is TGTGCCAGCAGCCCGGGGTACGAGCAGTACTTC.

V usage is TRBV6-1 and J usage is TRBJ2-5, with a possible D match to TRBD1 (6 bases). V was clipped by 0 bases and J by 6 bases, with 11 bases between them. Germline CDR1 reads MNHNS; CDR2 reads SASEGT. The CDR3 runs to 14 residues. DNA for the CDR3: TGTGCCAGCAGTGAAGCGAGTCAGGGGAAGACCCAGTACTTC. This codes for CASSEASQGKTQYF.

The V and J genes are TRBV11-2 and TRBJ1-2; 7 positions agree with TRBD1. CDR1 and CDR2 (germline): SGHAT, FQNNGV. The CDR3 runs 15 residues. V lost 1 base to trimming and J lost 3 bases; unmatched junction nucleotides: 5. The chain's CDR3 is CASSLGGTAHYGYTF. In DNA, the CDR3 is TGTGCCAGCAGCTTAGGAGGGACAGCCCACTATGGCTACACCTTC.

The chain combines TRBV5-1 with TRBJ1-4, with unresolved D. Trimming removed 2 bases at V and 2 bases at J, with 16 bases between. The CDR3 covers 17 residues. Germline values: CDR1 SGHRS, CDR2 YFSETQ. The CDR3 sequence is CASSFVGGRGTNEKLFF. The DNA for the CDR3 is TGCGCCAGCAGCTTCGTGGGAGGTCGAGGGACTAATGAAAAACTGTTTTTT.

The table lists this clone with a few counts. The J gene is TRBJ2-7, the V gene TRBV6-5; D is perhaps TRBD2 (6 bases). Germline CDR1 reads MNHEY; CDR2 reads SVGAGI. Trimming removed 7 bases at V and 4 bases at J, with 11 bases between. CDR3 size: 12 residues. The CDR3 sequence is CASMRGSYEQYF. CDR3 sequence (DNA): TGTGCCAGCATGCGGGGCTCATACGAGCAGTACTTC.

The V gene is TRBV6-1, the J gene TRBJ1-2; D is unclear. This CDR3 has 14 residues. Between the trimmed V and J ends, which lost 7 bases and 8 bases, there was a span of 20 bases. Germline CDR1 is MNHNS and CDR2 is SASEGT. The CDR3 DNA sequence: TGTGCCAGCAATCCGGGCCAAGACATCGGGGGCTACACCTTC. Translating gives CASNPGQDIGGYTF.

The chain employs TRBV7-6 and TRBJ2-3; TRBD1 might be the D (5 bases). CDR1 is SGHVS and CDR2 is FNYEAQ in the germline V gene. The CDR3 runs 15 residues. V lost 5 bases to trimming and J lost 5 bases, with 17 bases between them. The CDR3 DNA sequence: TGTGCCAGCAGCCTCCTCCAAGGGGCAGGAGATACGCAGTATTTT. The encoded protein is CASSLLQGAGDTQYF. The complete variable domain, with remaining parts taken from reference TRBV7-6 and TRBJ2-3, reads GAGVSQSPRYKVTKRGQDVALRCDPISGHVSLYWYRQALGQGPEFLTYFNYEAQQDKSGLPNDRFSAERPEGSISTLTIQRTEQRDSAMYRCASSLLQGAGDTQYFGPGTRLTVL.

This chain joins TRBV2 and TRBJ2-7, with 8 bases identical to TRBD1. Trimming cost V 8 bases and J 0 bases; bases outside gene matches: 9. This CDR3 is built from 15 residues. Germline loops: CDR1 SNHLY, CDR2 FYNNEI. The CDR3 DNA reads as TGTGCCAGCGGAAGGGACAGGTCCATCTCCTACGAGCAGTACTTC. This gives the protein CASGRDRSISYEQYF.